These 23 T cell receptor beta chains came from one sample sequenced in a study of T cell responses to AZD1222 COVID-19 vaccine. Clones were sequenced by immunoSEQ multiplex PCR, and TCRdb holds only the in-frame ones, with some missing. The sample carries some 170,000 clones, less than 90% recorded once. Specimen: peripheral blood, collected on day 0 of AZD1222 vaccination. The receptors were sampled from an adult in good health.

This clone was seen only once. V usage is TRBV5-6 and J usage is TRBJ2-6, with TRBD2 as a possible D gene (5 bases). V was cut by 4 bases and J by 2 bases, with 10 bases left in between. Per germline, CDR1 SGHDT and CDR2 YYEEEE. This CDR3 region has 15 residues. In DNA form, the CDR3 reads TGTGCCAGCAGCCTTGACGGGGCTGGGGCCAACGTCCTGACTTTC. Translation: CASSLDGAGANVLTF.

The chain employs TRBV24-1 and TRBJ1-2; TRBD1 aligns across 7 bases. Trimming removed 4 bases from V and 2 bases from J; junction bases left unmatched: 6. The germline V gene encodes CDR1 KGHDR and CDR2 SFDVKD. The CDR3 has 15 amino acids. CDR3 sequence: CATSDPRDSNYGYTF. CDR3 nucleotide sequence: TGTGCCACCAGTGACCCCAGGGACAGCAACTATGGCTACACCTTC.

This sequence joins TRBV9 and TRBJ2-3; TRBD1 agrees at 7 bases. J was trimmed by 1 base and V by 2 bases; bases with no gene match: 10. The CDR3 runs 17 residues. Germline lookup yields CDR1 SGDLS and CDR2 YYNGEE. The CDR3 sequence is CASSVPTGLAGTDTQYF. The CDR3 region has the DNA TGTGCCAGCAGCGTCCCGACAGGGCTTGCCGGCACAGATACGCAGTATTTT.

V and J are TRBV6-1 and TRBJ2-1; 10 bases are a match to TRBD2. CDR1 MNHNS and CDR2 SASEGT come from the germline V gene. The CDR3 is made up of 17 amino acids. With 4 bases clipped from V and 7 bases from J, the junction kept 13 bases outside the gene matches. In DNA form, the CDR3 reads TGTGCCAGCAGTGGACACGTCCGGGGACTAGCGATGAATGAGCAGTTCTTC. It specifies CASSGHVRGLAMNEQFF.

This chain links TRBV28 with TRBJ2-7, with 8 bases lining up with TRBD1. This CDR3 is 14 amino acids long. Germline assignment: CDR1 MDHEN and CDR2 SYDVKM. Trimming removed 6 bases from V and 4 bases from J; junction bases left unmatched: 8. The chain's CDR3 is CASRGQGARYEQYF. In DNA, the CDR3 is TGTGCCAGCAGGGGTCAGGGGGCTAGGTACGAGCAGTACTTC.

V usage is TRBV11-2 and J usage is TRBJ1-1, with D perhaps TRBD1 (5 bases). V was shortened by 5 bases and J by 6 bases, with 13 bases between the two germline ends. The CDR3 runs to 13 residues. CDR1 is SGHAT and CDR2 is FQNNGV in the germline V gene. CDR3 loop: CASSRTDSPEAFF. In DNA form, the CDR3 reads TGTGCCAGCAGCCGAACCGACAGCCCTGAAGCTTTCTTT.

The gene calls are TRBV10-3 and TRBJ2-1; TRBD2 matches at 12 bases. This CDR3 has 19 amino acids. The V segment lost 7 bases and the J segment 7 bases; nucleotides outside the gene matches: 20. Germline-derived CDR1 and CDR2 are ENHRY and SYGVKD. The CDR3 region has the DNA TGTGCCATCAATAACTTATGGGCTAGCGGGAGGGTGGGGGCGAATGAGCAGTTCTTC. Protein sequence: CAINNLWASGRVGANEQFF.

The chain carries TRBV27 and TRBJ2-5; weak D call: TRBD2 (5 bases). Trimming pared 7 bases from V and 2 bases from J, leaving 14 bases between. Germline CDR1 MNHEY, CDR2 SMNVEV (reference sequence). The CDR3 covers 14 residues. The CDR3 sequence is CASKRWAAQETQYF. The CDR3, as DNA: TGTGCCAGCAAGCGGTGGGCCGCACAAGAGACCCAGTACTTC.

The chain joins TRBV9 to TRBJ2-5, with 11 positions matching TRBD1. CDR3 length: 15 residues. Germline V gene sequence: CDR1 SGDLS, CDR2 YYNGEE. V shed 3 bases and J 4 bases; nucleotides not matched to a gene: 5. CDR3 in amino acids: CASSGGQGASETQYF. The CDR3 DNA reads as TGTGCCAGCAGCGGAGGACAGGGGGCGTCAGAGACCCAGTACTTC.

The chain recombines TRBV6-5 with TRBJ2-7, with 7 bases fitting TRBD1. This CDR3 has 16 amino acids. From germline, CDR1 is MNHEY and CDR2 SVGAGI. V lost 2 bases to trimming and J lost 0 bases; unmatched junction nucleotides: 7. The DNA for the CDR3 is TGTGCCAGCAGTTACACCGGGACAGTCGGCTCCTACGAGCAGTACGTC. Translating gives CASSYTGTVGSYEQYV.

The V call is TRBV29-1, the J call TRBJ1-2; D is uncertain. This CDR3 is 13 amino acids long. V lost 7 bases, J lost 5 bases, and 17 bases lay in between. Germline CDR1 is SQVTM and CDR2 is ANQGSEA. CDR3 DNA: TGCAGCGCCGACTGGGATAGTCTGTATGGCTACACCTTC. Amino acids: CSADWDSLYGYTF.

The gene calls are TRBV5-4 and TRBJ1-1; possibly TRBD1 for D (6 bases). V was clipped by 2 bases and J by 0 bases, with 8 bases between them. There are 14 residues in the CDR3. Germline V lookup: CDR1 SGHNT, CDR2 YYREEE (reference sequence). The CDR3 is CASSLQGVNTEAFF. In DNA, the CDR3 is TGTGCCAGCAGCTTACAGGGCGTGAACACTGAAGCTTTCTTT. Together with reference TRBV5-4 and TRBJ1-1, the CDR3 gives the full variable domain: ETGVTQSPTHLIKTRGQQVTLRCSSQSGHNTVSWYQQALGQGPQFIFQYYREEENGRGNFPPRFSGLQFPNYSSELNVNALELDDSALYLCASSLQGVNTEAFFGQGTRLTVV.

The count of this clone is one. The chain combines TRBV11-2 with TRBJ1-2; D gene unclear. The CDR3 has 12 amino acids. The V gene's germline CDR1 is SGHAT and CDR2 FQNNGV. Between the trimmed V and J ends, which lost 4 bases and 4 bases, there was a span of 7 bases. The CDR3 DNA reads as TGTGCCAGCAGCTGGCCGGGCTATGGCTACACCTTC. This codes for CASSWPGYGYTF.

The chain uses TRBV6-5 and TRBJ1-1; no definite D call. The germline gives CDR1 MNHEY, CDR2 SVGAGI. Trimming cost V 7 bases and J 1 base, with 13 bases left between them. The CDR3 sequence is 14 residues long. The CDR3 DNA reads TGTGCCAGCACCCCGACTGAACGGAACACTGAAGCTTTCTTT. Translation gives CASTPTERNTEAFF.

The chain carries TRBV11-1 and TRBJ2-7, with D perhaps matching TRBD1 (5 bases). The CDR3 loop spans 14 amino acids. The ends were cut back, 8 bases at V and 0 bases at J, with 14 bases in the middle. In germline, CDR1 is SGHAT, CDR2 FQDESV (reference sequence). The CDR3 nucleotides read TGTGCCAGCCCGACAGCAGCACGCTCCTACGAGCAGTACGTC. This translates into CASPTAARSYEQYV.

Only a few counts were recorded for this clone. The chain combines TRBV15 with TRBJ2-1, with a tentative D call TRBD1 (6 bases). The ends were cut back, 0 bases at V and 4 bases at J, with 10 bases in the middle. Germline V gives CDR1 LNHNV, CDR2 YYDKDF (reference sequence). The CDR3 consists of 15 residues. The CDR3 loop reads CATSRDRGQYNEQFF. As DNA, the CDR3 is TGTGCCACCAGCAGAGACAGGGGCCAGTACAATGAGCAGTTCTTC.

The genes are TRBV7-8 and TRBJ1-6, with D possibly being TRBD1 (5 bases). CDR3 length equals 13 residues. V was cut by 5 bases and J by 8 bases, with 10 bases left in between. CDR1 and CDR2 from the germline V gene are SGHVS and FQNEAQ. For the CDR3, the DNA is TGTGCCAGCAGCCGACAGTCGGATTCACCCCTCCACTTT. The encoded protein is CASSRQSDSPLHF.

As for this clone: One end of the junction is discordant with germline, which a read error may explain. This rearrangement joins TRBV11-1 to TRBJ2-5, with 10 positions matching TRBD2. The CDR3 spans 16 residues. Germline-derived CDR1 and CDR2 are SGHAT and FQDESV (reference sequence). The CDR3 nucleotides read TGTTCCAGCACCCCCGGAGCGGGGGGGTACCAAGAGACCCAGTACTTC. Its translation is CSSTPGAGGYQETQYF.

The chain carries TRBV9 and TRBJ2-7, with 12 bases that match TRBD2. The CDR3 has 15 amino acids. Losses at the gene ends were 4 bases for V and 0 bases for J; bases not matched to a gene: 2. Germline V gene sequence: CDR1 SGDLS, CDR2 YYNGEE. CDR3 in amino acids: CASSKGLAGSYEQYF. The CDR3 DNA reads as TGTGCCAGCAGCAAGGGACTAGCGGGCTCCTACGAGCAGTACTTC.

The CDR3 region has the DNA TGTGCCAGCAGCTCCAGTTATAGCAATCAGCCCCAGCATTTT. Protein sequence: CASSSSYSNQPQHF. The rearrangement uses TRBV6-2 or TRBV6-3 and TRBJ1-5; D not resolved. The CDR3 sequence is 14 residues long. The germline V gene encodes CDR1 MNHEY and CDR2 SVGEGT. V shed 6 bases and J shed 0 bases, with 9 bases lying between them.

V gene TRBV9 combines with J gene TRBJ2-2, with 8 bases matching TRBD2. V dropped 3 bases and J dropped 6; count of bases not matched to a gene: 13. Germline V gene lookup returns CDR1 SGDLS and CDR2 YYNGEE. The CDR3 contains 17 residues. For the CDR3, the DNA is TGTGCCAGCAGCGCAGTGGCCCAGCGGGAGCGCTCCGGGGAGCTGTTTTTT. It encodes CASSAVAQRERSGELFF. The complete variable domain, with remaining parts taken from reference TRBV9 and TRBJ2-2, reads DSGVTQTPKHLITATGQRVTLRCSPRSGDLSVYWYQQSLDQGLQFLIQYYNGEERAKGNILERFSAQQFPDLHSELNLSSLELGDSALYFCASSAVAQRERSGELFFGEGSRLTVL.

V usage is TRBV12-3 or TRBV12-4 and J usage is TRBJ1-2, with 7 bases aligning to TRBD1. V dropped 3 bases and J dropped 4; count of bases not matched to a gene: 2. This CDR3 is 13 amino acids long. The CDR3 protein is CASSFDRAYGYTF. The CDR3 DNA sequence: TGTGCCAGCAGTTTTGACAGGGCCTATGGCTACACCTTC.

The chain couples TRBV11-2 to TRBJ2-3; 7 bases align to TRBD2. V gave up 5 bases and J gave up 4 bases; unmatched junction bases: 9. The germline V gene has CDR1 SGHAT and CDR2 FQNNGV. This CDR3 spans 15 amino acids. CDR3 amino acids: CASSQGLVRADTQYF. CDR3 sequence (DNA): TGTGCCAGCAGCCAAGGACTAGTTCGTGCAGATACGCAGTATTTT.